This T cell receptor beta chain is from a study of glioma-infiltrating T cells (TCRdb year 2016). Turning to the overall study: Glioma tissue, non-neoplastic brain tissue and matched peripheral blood mononuclear cells were used as sources from which TCR alpha- and beta-chain repertoires were sequenced. Each tissue-infiltrating repertoire was compared with the same patient's peripheral blood repertoire to measure divergence between tissue and blood T-cell populations. The paired cohort comprised three low-grade glioma patients, about 8 primary glioblastoma patients and three non-glioma patients contributing non-neoplastic brain tissue.

The iRepertoire nested amplicon-rescue multiplex PCR (arm-PCR) platform was used to amplify TCR alpha and beta CDR3 regions from RNA. For one-step reverse transcription and amplification, roughly 90-400 ng of tissue mRNA or PBMC total RNA was used as input. Following bead purification, Illumina adapters were added by a secondary multiplex PCR, and the libraries were gel-purified between 200 and 400 bp. Demultiplexing relied on internal 6-nucleotide barcodes carried by the libraries. Libraries were sequenced on an Illumina MiSeq with 2x220 or 2x250 nucleotide paired-end reads. The original pipeline was this. FLASH 1.2.11 was used to merge paired reads, and BWA-MEM then aligned the reads to the GRCh37 human genome before TRA and TRB reads were extracted. An IMGT-derived reference of cassette sequences and CDR3 motifs, with pseudogenes included, was used for V and J assignment. Three-frame translation of reads was performed, and productive CDR3s were defined as those with a C...FGXG motif and no stop codons. A clonotype was defined as a unique combination of a V-J cassette pair and a CDR3 amino acid sequence. Hamming distance filtering was applied to reads, with thresholds set by the sequence error rate of each sample in mapped regions. The raw public reads went through TCRdb reprocessing: fastp at Q25, MiXCR clone calling, in-frame beta chains kept. Rows are unified per CDR3 protein, each entry keeping the most common DNA and genes. None of the V and J calls come from the authors' own analysis; TCRdb made them. The sample table holds over 90,000 distinct CDR3 sequences, of which 25% to 30% were seen once. About 40% of the sample comes from the top ten.

What the work shows at the level of the full study, not this receptor alone: The group comparisons were based on small numbers of patients: three non-neoplastic, three low-grade glioma and several glioblastoma patients. Tissue and blood shared very few CDR3 sequences, a result attributed to high CDR3 diversity and limited sampling. In non-neoplastic patients, VJ-independent divergence between tissue and blood fell below expectation, whereas in all gliomas, and especially in low-grade gliomas, the divergence rose above expectation.

Spanning cysteine to phenylalanine, the CDR3 consists of 15 amino acids. Only the CDR3 region is kept as DNA, spanning 45 bases read in frame from base 1. The germline V gene encodes CDR1 MGHRA and CDR2 YSYEKL. Concerning this clonotype itself: Its antigen specificity is not known. A read error may produce the germline difference seen at one junction end.

Sequencing was done on a sample of glioma tissue, nonneoplastic brain tissue, or PBMCs (not recorded which). The receptor's source is a human donor with low-grade glioma or glioblastoma, undergoing nonglioma brain surgery, or in good health (not recorded which). This sequence uses TRBV4-1 and TRBJ1-4; TRBD1 lines up with 10 middle nucleotides. The CDR3 amino acid sequence is: CTSSNPDRGDEKLFF. The nucleotide sequence reads as follows: TGCACCAGCAGCAACCCGGACAGGGGGGATGAAAAACTGTTCTTT.